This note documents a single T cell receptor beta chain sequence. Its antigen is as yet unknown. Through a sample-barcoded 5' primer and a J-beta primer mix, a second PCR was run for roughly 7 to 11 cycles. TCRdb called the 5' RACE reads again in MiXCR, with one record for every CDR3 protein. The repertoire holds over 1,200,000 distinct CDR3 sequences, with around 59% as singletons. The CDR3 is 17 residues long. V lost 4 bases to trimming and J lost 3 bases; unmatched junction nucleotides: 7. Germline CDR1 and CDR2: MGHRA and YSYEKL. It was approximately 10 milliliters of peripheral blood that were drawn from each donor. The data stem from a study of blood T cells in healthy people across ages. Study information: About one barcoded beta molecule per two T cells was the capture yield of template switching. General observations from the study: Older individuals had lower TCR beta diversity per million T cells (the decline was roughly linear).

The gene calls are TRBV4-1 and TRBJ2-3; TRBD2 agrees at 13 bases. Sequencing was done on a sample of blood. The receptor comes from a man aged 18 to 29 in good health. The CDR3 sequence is CASSPRTSGGSTDTQYF. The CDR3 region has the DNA TGCGCCAGCAGCCCAAGGACTAGCGGGGGTAGTACAGATACGCAGTATTTT.